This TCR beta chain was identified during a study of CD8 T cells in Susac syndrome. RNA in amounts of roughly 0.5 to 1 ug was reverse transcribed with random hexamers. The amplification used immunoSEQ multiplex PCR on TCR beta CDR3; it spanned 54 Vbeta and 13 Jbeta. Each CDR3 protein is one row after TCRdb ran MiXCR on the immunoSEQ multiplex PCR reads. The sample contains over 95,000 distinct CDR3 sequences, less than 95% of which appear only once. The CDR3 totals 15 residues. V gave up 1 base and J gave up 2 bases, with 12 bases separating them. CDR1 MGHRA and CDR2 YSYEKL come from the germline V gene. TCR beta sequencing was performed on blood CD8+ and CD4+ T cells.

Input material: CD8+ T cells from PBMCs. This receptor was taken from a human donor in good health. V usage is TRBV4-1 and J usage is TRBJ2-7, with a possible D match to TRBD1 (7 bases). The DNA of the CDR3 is TGCGCCAGCAGCCAAGGGGGCGGGACAGCCTACGAGCAGTACTTC. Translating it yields CASSQGGGTAYEQYF.